This TCR beta chain emerged from a study of blood T cell repertoires in COVID-19. Overall study: Acute and convalescent COVID-19 specimens originated in the United States, Italy and Spain. PBMCs, B-cell-depleted T cells, or T cells were the source of the cDNA or gDNA that made up the material.

Sequenced by immunoSEQ multiplex PCR; TCRdb stores in-frame clones only, minus some. The table shows about 60,000 clones, with about 88% occurring only once. Trimming removed 0 bases from V and 8 bases from J, with 17 bases in between. The V gene's germline CDR1 is LNHDA and CDR2 SQIVND (reference sequence). This CDR3 has 16 amino acids. V usage is TRBV19 and J usage is TRBJ2-1; D might be TRBD2 (6 bases). Material for sequencing was peripheral blood. This TCR was sampled from a man in his 70s with acute or convalescent COVID-19. CDR3 bases: TGTGCCAGTAGTATAGATCTGCGGGGAGTAGGGGATGAGCAGTTCTTC. Its protein is CASSIDLRGVGDEQFF. The variable domain in full, completed from reference TRBV19 and TRBJ2-1, reads DGGITQSPKYLFRKEGQNVTLSCEQNLNHDAMYWYRQDPGQGLRLIYYSQIVNDFQKGDIAEGYSVSREKKESFPLTVTSAQKNPTAFYLCASSIDLRGVGDEQFFGPGTRLTVL.